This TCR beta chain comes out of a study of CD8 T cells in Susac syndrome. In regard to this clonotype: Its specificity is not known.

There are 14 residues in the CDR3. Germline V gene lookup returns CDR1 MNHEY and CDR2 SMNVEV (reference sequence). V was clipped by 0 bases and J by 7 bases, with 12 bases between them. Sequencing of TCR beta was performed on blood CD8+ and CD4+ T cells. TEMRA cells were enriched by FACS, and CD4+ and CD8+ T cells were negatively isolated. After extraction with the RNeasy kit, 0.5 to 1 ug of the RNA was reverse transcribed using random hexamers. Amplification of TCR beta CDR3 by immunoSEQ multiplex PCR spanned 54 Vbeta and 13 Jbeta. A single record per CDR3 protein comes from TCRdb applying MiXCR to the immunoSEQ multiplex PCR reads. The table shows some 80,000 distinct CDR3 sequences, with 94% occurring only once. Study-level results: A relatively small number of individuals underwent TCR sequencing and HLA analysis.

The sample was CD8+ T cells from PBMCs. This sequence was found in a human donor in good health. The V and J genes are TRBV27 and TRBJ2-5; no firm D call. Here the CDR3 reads CASSLSGGLGTQYF. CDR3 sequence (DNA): TGTGCCAGCAGTTTATCAGGCGGCCTAGGGACCCAGTACTTC.